Listed below are T cell receptor beta chains from one sample, sequenced in a study of cytomegalovirus exposure and HLA in healthy donors. The method was immunoSEQ multiplex PCR; TCRdb's version includes in-frame clones alone and lacks a portion of them. The sample holds some 200,000 clones, less than 85% seen once. The sequenced sample was PBMCs. These receptors came from a man aged 18 to 30 in good health and CMV-seronegative. CDR3s include the opening cysteine and the closing phenylalanine or tryptophan. D genes are given only for firm matches. Clone size is stated in some rows and not others, as once, few, many or a class when expanded.

J: TRBJ2-5; size: once; D: .; V: TRBV9; DNA: TGTGCCAGCAGCGTAGGGGGATCGGACTGGAAAGAGACCCAGTACTTC; CDR3: CASSVGGSDWKETQYF
J: TRBJ2-7; size: .; D: TRBD2; V: TRBV28; DNA: TGTGCCAGCAGTTTAGGTCTAGCGGGACGTTTAGGGGAGCAGTACTTC; CDR3: CASSLGLAGRLGEQYF
J: TRBJ2-2; size: .; D: .; V: TRBV6-5; DNA: TGTGCCAGCAGCCCCAGGGTCCGGACCGGGGAGCTGTTTTTT; CDR3: CASSPRVRTGELFF
J: TRBJ1-1; size: few; D: .; V: TRBV7-8; DNA: TGTGCCAGCAGCGTCAGGGGGAACACTGAAGCTTTCTTT; CDR3: CASSVRGNTEAFF
J: TRBJ2-7; size: .; D: TRBD2; V: TRBV6-1; DNA: TGTGCCAGCAGTGAAATGATGGCTAGCGGGAGCTCCTACGAGCAGTACTTC; CDR3: CASSEMMASGSSYEQYF
J: TRBJ2-7; size: .; D: TRBD2; V: TRBV9; DNA: TGTGCCAGCAGCGTAGAGGCGGGAGCGGCCTACGAGCAGTACTTC; CDR3: CASSVEAGAAYEQYF
J: TRBJ1-2; size: .; D: TRBD1; V: TRBV27; DNA: TGTGCCAGCCGTACAGGGGGCGCAGGGAACTATGGCTACACCTTC; CDR3: CASRTGGAGNYGYTF
J: TRBJ2-1; size: .; D: .; V: TRBV19; DNA: TGTGCCAGTATGCCAGACTCTTACAATGAGCAGTTCTTC; CDR3: CASMPDSYNEQFF
J: TRBJ2-1; size: .; D: TRBD2; V: TRBV5-1; DNA: TGCGCCAGCAGCTTGAGGCTAGCGGGAGCGTTGTACAATGAGCAGTTCTTC; CDR3: CASSLRLAGALYNEQFF
J: TRBJ2-1; size: once; D: .; V: TRBV7-9; DNA: TGTGCCAGCAGCCCCGGGACTTTGTACAATGAGCAGTTCTTC; CDR3: CASSPGTLYNEQFF
J: TRBJ1-2; size: .; D: TRBD1; V: TRBV29-1; DNA: TGCAGCGTCTATACCGGGACAGGGACCGATGGCTACACCTTC; CDR3: CSVYTGTGTDGYTF
J: TRBJ2-1; size: .; D: TRBD2; V: TRBV10-3; DNA: TGTGCCATCAACCCGGGACTAGAGATCCATGAGCAGTTCTTC; CDR3: CAINPGLEIHEQFF
J: TRBJ2-2; size: .; D: .; V: TRBV28; DNA: TGTGCCAGCAGTTCCCACTACACCGGGGAGCTGTTTTTT; CDR3: CASSSHYTGELFF
J: TRBJ2-7; size: .; D: .; V: TRBV13; DNA: TGTGCCAGCAGCTTAGGTTCGGGTCAGGGAGGCGAGCAGTACTTC; CDR3: CASSLGSGQGGEQYF
J: TRBJ2-1; size: .; D: .; V: TRBV6-5; DNA: TGTGCCAGCAGTTACGGCGGTGAGCAGTTCTTC; CDR3: CASSYGGEQFF
J: TRBJ1-4; size: .; D: .; V: TRBV28; DNA: TGTGCCAGCAGTCCTAATCGGATCGCGGGTGAAAAACTGTTTTTT; CDR3: CASSPNRIAGEKLFF
J: TRBJ1-3; size: .; D: .; V: TRBV2; DNA: TGTGCCAGCAGTGAACTTGACAGGAACTCTGGAAACACCATATATTTT; CDR3: CASSELDRNSGNTIYF
J: TRBJ2-7; size: .; D: TRBD2; V: TRBV29-1; DNA: TGCAGCGTGGAGCTAGCGGGAGTCGACGAGCAGTACTTC; CDR3: CSVELAGVDEQYF
J: TRBJ1-5; size: .; D: .; V: TRBV9; DNA: TGTGCCAGCAGCCCATTCGTAGGGGCCGATCAGCCCCAGCATTTT; CDR3: CASSPFVGADQPQHF
J: TRBJ2-7; size: once; D: TRBD2; V: TRBV18; DNA: TGTGCCAGCTCACCACAGCGGGGCTACTACGAGCAGTACTTC; CDR3: CASSPQRGYYEQYF
J: TRBJ2-7; size: .; D: .; V: TRBV9; DNA: TGTGCCAGCAGCGTAGAGCCGGGGTCCTACGAGCAGTACTTC; CDR3: CASSVEPGSYEQYF
J: TRBJ1-1; size: .; D: .; V: TRBV5-1; DNA: TGCGCCAGCAGCTTCGACAGCTTGAACACTGAAGCTTTCTTT; CDR3: CASSFDSLNTEAFF